The T cell receptor (beta chain) described here comes from a study of regulatory T cells in long-lasting Graves disease. Whole-study context: For a period under 3 months, newly diagnosed Graves' patients had taken antithyroid drugs.

This clonotype has only a few counts. Trimming at V came to 0 bases and at J to 5 bases, leaving 2 bases not matched to a gene. The CDR3 consists of 15 residues. Germline V gene lookup returns CDR1 SGHRS and CDR2 YFSETQ. Construction of TCR beta libraries relied on iRepertoire HTBI primers and on Arm-PCR targeting CDR3 regions. From the multiplex PCR reads, TCRdb called clonotypes with MiXCR, one entry per CDR3 protein. The data show 400,000 to 550,000 distinct CDR3 sequences, with approximately 15% seen just once and about a sixth held by the top ten. Time point here: newly diagnosed GD, antithyroid drugs for less than 3 months. With RNA extracted from PBMCs as input, the TCR library was made. The sample was also linked to a second study, of T cells in Graves' hyperthyroidism and ophthalmopathy. As that report states: Through a model of 13 V-J features, ophthalmopathy was separated from stable hyperthyroidism.

The chain links TRBV5-1 to TRBJ2-3; 11 nucleotides match TRBD2. The sequencing used peripheral blood mononuclear cells (PBMCs), collected at new diagnosis, from a patient treated with antithyroid drugs. This sequence originates from a woman aged 25 to 45 with Graves disease. The CDR3 here is CASSLVLAGGDTQYF. DNA of the CDR3: TGCGCCAGCAGCTTGGTTCTAGCGGGAGGAGATACGCAGTATTTT.